The TCR beta chain described here comes from a study of T cell repertoires in cytomegalovirus infection. The CDR3 covers 11 residues. The V gene lost 4 bases and the J gene lost 7 bases, with 6 bases spanning the gap. TCRdb redid the calling of the reads with MiXCR, one entry per CDR3 protein. The table includes about 130,000 distinct CDR3 sequences, 20% to 30% detected once. With respect to this clonotype: The antigen remains undetermined.

General study findings and limits: Carriers of CMV plus the relevant HLA were identified by cumulative public TCR beta family frequency.

The clonotype originates from a human donor in good health (CMV status not recorded). Some clones in this sample may be carry-over from other donors' samples. What was sequenced was PBMCs, sequenced either directly or after in vitro stimulation (not recorded which). The gene calls are TRBV12-3 or TRBV12-4 and TRBJ2-3; either TRBD1 or TRBD2 may supply D (5 bases each). In DNA form, the CDR3 reads TGTGCCAGCAGTTGGGGGAATACGCAGTATTTT. Translated: CASSWGNTQYF.